These T cell receptor beta chains were read from a single sample in a study of cytomegalovirus exposure and HLA in healthy donors. Profiled with immunoSEQ multiplex PCR; TCRdb holds only in-frame clones, not every one. The sample has tens of thousands of clones, 90% to 95% seen once. The specimen was PBMCs. The origin of the receptors is a woman under 30 in good health and CMV-seronegative. The CDR3 runs from the conserved cysteine through the conserved F or W. Only some rows state a clone size, as once, few, many or a class for expanded clones.

. TRBJ2-3 TRBV7-2 CASSFGLAGNTDTQYF
. TRBJ2-1 TRBV7-6 CASSLVEGTGEQFF
. TRBJ2-1 TRBV7-9 CASSLGTPISNEQFF
. TRBJ1-4 TRBV5-1 CASSPSPGTLTTNEKLFF
. TRBJ2-3 TRBV5-1 CASSSQNSGTDTQYF
. TRBJ2-7 TRBV7-2 CASSLEAARGTYEQYF
. TRBJ1-3 TRBV28 CASSLGGVSAGNTIYF
. TRBJ1-1 TRBV28 CASSLRRLMNTEAFF
. TRBJ2-1 TRBV19 CASSRDRVGEQFF
. TRBJ1-1 TRBV28 CASSPIGIRTTEAFF
. TRBJ2-1 TRBV7-9 CASSLAPRGSINEQFF
. TRBJ1-6 TRBV6-6 CASRLHEAYNSPLHF
. TRBJ1-6 TRBV6-1 CASRRESFSSPLHF
. TRBJ2-7 TRBV11-1 CASSSRTSGIVEQYF
. TRBJ2-2 TRBV10-2 CASSDRLAGVNTGELFF
. TRBJ2-3 TRBV5-1 CASSLGGKGTDTQYF
. TRBJ2-1 TRBV10-3 CAISERSSGSSYNEQFF
. TRBJ2-1 TRBV10-1 CASSGTALNEQFF
. TRBJ2-1 TRBV9 CASSVERSSGSNNEQFF
. TRBJ2-4 TRBV15 CATSRALGQGPKNIQYF
. TRBJ2-7 TRBV28 CASSIRTGNYEQYF
. TRBJ2-1 TRBV14 CASSQGGLSYNEQFF
. TRBJ1-1 TRBV2 CASRSEAKNTEAFF
. TRBJ1-3 TRBV6-5 CASSPGQTIYF
few TRBJ2-7 TRBV5-6 CASSLTGPTSGRAYEQYF
. TRBJ2-3 TRBV18 CASSPPGLVTDTQYF
. TRBJ2-3 TRBV28 CASSSPTSGRGDTQYF
. TRBJ2-7 TRBV12-2 CASRSPSGENYEQYF
. TRBJ1-1 TRBV28 CALTRDSRNTEAFF
once TRBJ1-4 TRBV4-1 CASSLGQTKGEKLFF
. TRBJ1-2 TRBV4-1 CASSQDGTGSYGYTF
. TRBJ1-2 TRBV27 CASSFNKQGRGGYTF
. . TRBV9 CASSPGTSGLTYEQYF
. TRBJ1-5 TRBV28 CASSLDQPQHF
. TRBJ1-2 TRBV18 CASSPVGQRNYGYTF
. TRBJ2-2 TRBV19 CASSIRQYTGELFF
. TRBJ1-1 TRBV27 CASSPDGGARWGTEAFF
. TRBJ1-1 TRBV18 CASSLRTGQNTEAFF
. TRBJ2-4 TRBV4-2 CASSQDIGEMAKNIQYF
. TRBJ2-7 TRBV5-1 CASSLDAVGQGRPYEQYF
. TRBJ2-2 TRBV5-1 CASSLRDRVGTGELFF
. TRBJ2-5 TRBV6-5 CASSYSSRGLETQYF
. TRBJ2-3 TRBV5-1 CASSLAASGTDTQYF
. . TRBV7-3 CASSRGLAGADEQYF
. TRBJ1-2 TRBV27 CASTGLYGYTF
. TRBJ2-3 TRBV30 CAWRSRLFGDTQYF
. TRBJ1-6 TRBV6-5 CASSYLPGQNNSPLHF
. TRBJ2-2 TRBV9 CASSSRTSGINTGELFF
. TRBJ2-1 TRBV7-9 CSSSFLAGGSYNEQFF
. TRBJ2-1 TRBV2 CASSESPTLEQFF
. TRBJ1-2 TRBV10-1 CASSPGSFGGYTF
. TRBJ2-2 TRBV9 CASSVKGSGELFF
. TRBJ2-5 TRBV7-9 CASSPHGDRGNRETQYF
. TRBJ1-5 TRBV9 CASSVATGPDQPQHF
. TRBJ2-7 TRBV4-2 CASSQDTPGSTPSEQYF